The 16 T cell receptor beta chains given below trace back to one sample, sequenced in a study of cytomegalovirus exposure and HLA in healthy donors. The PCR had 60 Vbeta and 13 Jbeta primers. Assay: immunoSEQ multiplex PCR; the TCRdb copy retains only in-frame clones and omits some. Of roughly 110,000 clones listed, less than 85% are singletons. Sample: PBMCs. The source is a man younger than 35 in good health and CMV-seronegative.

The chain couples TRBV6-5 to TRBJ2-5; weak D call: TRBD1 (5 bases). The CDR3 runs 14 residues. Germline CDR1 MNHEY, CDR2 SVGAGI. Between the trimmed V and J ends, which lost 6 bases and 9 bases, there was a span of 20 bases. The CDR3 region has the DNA TGTGCCAGCAGAGCACAGGTGGGCCAAGGGGCCCAGTACTTC. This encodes CASRAQVGQGAQYF.

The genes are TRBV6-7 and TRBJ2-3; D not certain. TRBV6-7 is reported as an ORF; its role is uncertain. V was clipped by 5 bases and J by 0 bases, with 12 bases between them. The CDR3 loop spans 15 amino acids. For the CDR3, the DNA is TGTGCCAGCAGTCACAAGTCCCCTAGCACAGATACGCAGTATTTT. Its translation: CASSHKSPSTDTQYF.

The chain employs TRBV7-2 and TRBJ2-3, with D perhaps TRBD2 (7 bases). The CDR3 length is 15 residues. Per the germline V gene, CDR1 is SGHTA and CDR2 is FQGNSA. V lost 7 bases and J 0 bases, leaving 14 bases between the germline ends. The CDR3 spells CASKAGGRSTDTQYF. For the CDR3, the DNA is TGTGCCAGCAAGGCCGGGGGGCGAAGCACAGATACGCAGTATTTT.

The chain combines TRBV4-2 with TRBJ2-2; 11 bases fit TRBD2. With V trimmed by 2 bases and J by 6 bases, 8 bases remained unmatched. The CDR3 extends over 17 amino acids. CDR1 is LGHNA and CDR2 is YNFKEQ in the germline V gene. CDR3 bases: TGTGCCAGCAGCCAACATTCGACTAGCGGGGCTGCCGGGGAGCTGTTTTTT. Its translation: CASSQHSTSGAAGELFF.

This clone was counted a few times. The CDR3 coding sequence is TGCGCCAGCAGCTTGGTGTTACAGGGTGGGGTAGCTTTCTTT. Its protein product is CASSLVLQGGVAFF. The chain has TRBV5-1 and TRBJ1-1, with a weak D call TRBD1 (6 bases). The ends were cut back, 0 bases at V and 10 bases at J, with 16 bases in the middle. This CDR3 region has 14 residues. Germline values: CDR1 SGHRS, CDR2 YFSETQ.

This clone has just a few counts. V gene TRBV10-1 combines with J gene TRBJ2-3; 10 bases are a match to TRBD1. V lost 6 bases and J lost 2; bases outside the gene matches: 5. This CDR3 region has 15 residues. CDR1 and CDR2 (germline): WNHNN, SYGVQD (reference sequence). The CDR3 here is CASSRTGGTTDTQYF. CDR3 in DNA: TGCGCCAGCAGCAGGACAGGGGGGACCACAGATACGCAGTATTTT.

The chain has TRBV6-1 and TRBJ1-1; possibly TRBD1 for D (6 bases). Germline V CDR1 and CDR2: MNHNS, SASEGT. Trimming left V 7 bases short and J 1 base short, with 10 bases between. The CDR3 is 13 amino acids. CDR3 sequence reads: CASMGAGNTEAFF. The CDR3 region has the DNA TGTGCCAGCATGGGGGCGGGGAACACTGAAGCTTTCTTT.

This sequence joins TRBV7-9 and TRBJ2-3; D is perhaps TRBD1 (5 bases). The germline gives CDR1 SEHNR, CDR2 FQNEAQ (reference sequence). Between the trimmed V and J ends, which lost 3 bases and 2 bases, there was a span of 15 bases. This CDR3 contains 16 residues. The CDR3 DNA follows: TGTGCCAGCAGCTTTGGGGCTACCAGCTCCACAGATACGCAGTATTTT. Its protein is CASSFGATSSTDTQYF.

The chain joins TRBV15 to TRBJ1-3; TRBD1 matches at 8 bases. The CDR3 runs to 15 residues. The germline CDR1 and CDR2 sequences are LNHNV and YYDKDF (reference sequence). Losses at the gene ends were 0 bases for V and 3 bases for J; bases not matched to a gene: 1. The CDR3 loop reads CATSRDRGRGNTIYF. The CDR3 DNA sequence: TGTGCCACCAGCAGAGACAGGGGGCGTGGAAACACCATATATTTT.

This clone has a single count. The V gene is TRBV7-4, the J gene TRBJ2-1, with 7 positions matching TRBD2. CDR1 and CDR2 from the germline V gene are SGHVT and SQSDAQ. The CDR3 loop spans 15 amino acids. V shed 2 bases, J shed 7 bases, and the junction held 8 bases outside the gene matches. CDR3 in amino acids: CASSLNGQGGNEQFF. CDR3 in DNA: TGTGCCAGCAGCTTAAATGGGCAGGGAGGGAATGAGCAGTTCTTC.

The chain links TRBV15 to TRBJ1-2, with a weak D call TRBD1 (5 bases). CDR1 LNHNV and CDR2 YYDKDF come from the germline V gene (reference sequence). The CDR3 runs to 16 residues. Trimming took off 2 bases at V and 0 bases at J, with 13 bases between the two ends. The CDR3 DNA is TGTGCCACCAGCAGACCGAGACAGCGTTCTAACTATGGCTACACCTTC. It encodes CATSRPRQRSNYGYTF. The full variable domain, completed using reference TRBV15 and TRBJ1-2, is DAMVIQNPRYQVTQFGKPVTLSCSQTLNHNVMYWYQQKSSQAPKLLFHYYDKDFNNEADTPDNFQSRRPNTSFCFLDIRSPGLGDTAMYLCATSRPRQRSNYGYTFGSGTRLTVV.

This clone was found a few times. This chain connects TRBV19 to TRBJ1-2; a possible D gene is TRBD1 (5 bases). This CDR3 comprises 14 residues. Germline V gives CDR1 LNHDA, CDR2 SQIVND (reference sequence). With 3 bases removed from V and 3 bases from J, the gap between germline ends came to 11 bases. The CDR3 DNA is TGTGCCAGTAGTATTCAGGGACTCGACTATGGCTACACCTTC. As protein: CASSIQGLDYGYTF.

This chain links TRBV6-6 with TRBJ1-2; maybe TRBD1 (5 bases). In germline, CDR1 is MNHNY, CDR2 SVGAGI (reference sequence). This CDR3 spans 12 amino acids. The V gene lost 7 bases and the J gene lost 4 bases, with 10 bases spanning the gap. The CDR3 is CASTPDSYGYTF. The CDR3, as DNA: TGTGCCAGCACCCCCGACAGCTATGGCTACACCTTC.

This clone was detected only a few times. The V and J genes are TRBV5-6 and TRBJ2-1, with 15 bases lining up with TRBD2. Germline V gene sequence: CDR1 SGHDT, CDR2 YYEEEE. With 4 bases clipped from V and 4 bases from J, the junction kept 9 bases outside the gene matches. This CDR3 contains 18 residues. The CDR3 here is CASSPGLAGGPRYNEQFF. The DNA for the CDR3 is TGTGCCAGCAGCCCAGGACTAGCGGGGGGGCCGAGGTACAATGAGCAGTTCTTC. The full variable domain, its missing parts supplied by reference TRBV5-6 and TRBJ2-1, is DAGVTQSPTHLIKTRGQQVTLRCSPKSGHDTVSWYQQALGQGPQFIFQYYEEEERQRGNFPDRFSGHQFPNYSSELNVNALLLGDSALYLCASSPGLAGGPRYNEQFFGPGTRLTVL.

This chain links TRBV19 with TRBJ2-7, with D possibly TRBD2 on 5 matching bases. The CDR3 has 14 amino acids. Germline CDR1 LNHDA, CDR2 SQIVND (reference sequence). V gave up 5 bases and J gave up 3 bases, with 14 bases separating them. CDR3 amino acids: CASSLSGVNYEQYF. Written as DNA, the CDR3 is TGTGCCAGTAGTCTCTCCGGGGTAAACTACGAGCAGTACTTC.

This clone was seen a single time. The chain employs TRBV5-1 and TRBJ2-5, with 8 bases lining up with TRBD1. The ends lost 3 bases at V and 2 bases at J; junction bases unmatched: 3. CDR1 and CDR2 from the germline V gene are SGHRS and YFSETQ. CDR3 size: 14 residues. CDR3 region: CASSYRTGQETQYF. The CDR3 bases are TGCGCCAGCAGCTACCGGACAGGGCAAGAGACCCAGTACTTC.